The sequence of this TCR beta chain was determined in a study of cytomegalovirus exposure and HLA in healthy donors. It was with 60 Vbeta and 13 Jbeta primers that the PCR ran. The protocol was immunoSEQ multiplex PCR, while the TCRdb copy is restricted to in-frame clones and leaves out a portion. Here the sample spans 120,000 or so clones, approximately 83% being singletons. Study results and limitations: Later on, an analysis found that several of the most significant clusters appeared to be linked to common viral pathogens, which included parvovirus B19.

This clone was counted between two and nine times. As yet, its antigen is unknown. The clonotype was recovered from a man aged 40-49 years in good health and CMV-seronegative. Source material: PBMCs.

CDR3 coding DNA: TGTGCCAGCAGTTACTCGGGCGAACTGAACACTGAAGCTTTCTTT. Its translation is CASSYSGELNTEAFF. The chain uses TRBV6-6 and TRBJ1-1; the D is unclear. The CDR3 runs to 15 residues. Trimming pared 0 bases from V and 0 bases from J, leaving 8 bases between. The germline gives CDR1 MNHNY, CDR2 SVGAGI (reference sequence).